This T cell receptor beta chain appears in the sequencing data of a study of blood T cell repertoires in COVID-19. Turning to the study itself: Spain, Italy and the United States supplied samples that represented acute and convalescent COVID-19. Sources were T cells, B-cell-depleted T cells, or PBMCs; the material itself was cDNA or gDNA.

Original processing notes: Estimated nucleated cell counts came from reference gene primer amplification. Clones were read by immunoSEQ multiplex PCR, and TCRdb kept only the in-frame ones, dropping some. V and J calls and clone size follow that table, whereas D and trimming were derived from the DNA. The sample holds around 160,000 clones; around four fifths are singletons and the top ten take nearly 3%. The clonotype was recovered from a woman in her forties with active or convalescent COVID-19. The sequenced material came from peripheral blood.

CDR3 sequence reads: CASSQGGMIYGYTF. For the CDR3, the DNA is TGTGCCAGCAGCCAAGGGGGCATGATCTATGGCTACACCTTC. This rearrangement joins TRBV14 to TRBJ1-2, with D perhaps matching TRBD1 (5 bases). V was shortened by 1 base and J by 4 bases, with 10 bases between the two germline ends. The CDR3 loop spans 14 amino acids. Per germline, CDR1 SGHDN and CDR2 FVKESK.